This record concerns one T cell receptor beta chain sequence. The junction differs from germline at one of its ends, possibly a read error. This CDR3 has 17 amino acids. CDR1 and CDR2 from the germline V gene are SGHVS and FNYEAQ. This sample was taken from a study of T cell repertoires in cytomegalovirus infection. TCRdb re-called the reads with MiXCR, one entry per CDR3 protein. The sample has about 740,000 distinct CDR3 sequences; 35% are singletons. This chain links TRBV7-6 with TRBJ2-1; 7 positions agree with TRBD2. The specimen sequenced was PBMCs. This clonotype was sampled from a human donor in good health (CMV status not recorded). Some clones in this sample may be carry-over from other donors' samples. Here the CDR3 reads CASSPLGAGSSYNEQFF. The CDR3 nucleotides read TGTGCTAGCAGCCCTCTTGGAGCGGGGAGCTCCTACAATGAGCAGTTCTTC.